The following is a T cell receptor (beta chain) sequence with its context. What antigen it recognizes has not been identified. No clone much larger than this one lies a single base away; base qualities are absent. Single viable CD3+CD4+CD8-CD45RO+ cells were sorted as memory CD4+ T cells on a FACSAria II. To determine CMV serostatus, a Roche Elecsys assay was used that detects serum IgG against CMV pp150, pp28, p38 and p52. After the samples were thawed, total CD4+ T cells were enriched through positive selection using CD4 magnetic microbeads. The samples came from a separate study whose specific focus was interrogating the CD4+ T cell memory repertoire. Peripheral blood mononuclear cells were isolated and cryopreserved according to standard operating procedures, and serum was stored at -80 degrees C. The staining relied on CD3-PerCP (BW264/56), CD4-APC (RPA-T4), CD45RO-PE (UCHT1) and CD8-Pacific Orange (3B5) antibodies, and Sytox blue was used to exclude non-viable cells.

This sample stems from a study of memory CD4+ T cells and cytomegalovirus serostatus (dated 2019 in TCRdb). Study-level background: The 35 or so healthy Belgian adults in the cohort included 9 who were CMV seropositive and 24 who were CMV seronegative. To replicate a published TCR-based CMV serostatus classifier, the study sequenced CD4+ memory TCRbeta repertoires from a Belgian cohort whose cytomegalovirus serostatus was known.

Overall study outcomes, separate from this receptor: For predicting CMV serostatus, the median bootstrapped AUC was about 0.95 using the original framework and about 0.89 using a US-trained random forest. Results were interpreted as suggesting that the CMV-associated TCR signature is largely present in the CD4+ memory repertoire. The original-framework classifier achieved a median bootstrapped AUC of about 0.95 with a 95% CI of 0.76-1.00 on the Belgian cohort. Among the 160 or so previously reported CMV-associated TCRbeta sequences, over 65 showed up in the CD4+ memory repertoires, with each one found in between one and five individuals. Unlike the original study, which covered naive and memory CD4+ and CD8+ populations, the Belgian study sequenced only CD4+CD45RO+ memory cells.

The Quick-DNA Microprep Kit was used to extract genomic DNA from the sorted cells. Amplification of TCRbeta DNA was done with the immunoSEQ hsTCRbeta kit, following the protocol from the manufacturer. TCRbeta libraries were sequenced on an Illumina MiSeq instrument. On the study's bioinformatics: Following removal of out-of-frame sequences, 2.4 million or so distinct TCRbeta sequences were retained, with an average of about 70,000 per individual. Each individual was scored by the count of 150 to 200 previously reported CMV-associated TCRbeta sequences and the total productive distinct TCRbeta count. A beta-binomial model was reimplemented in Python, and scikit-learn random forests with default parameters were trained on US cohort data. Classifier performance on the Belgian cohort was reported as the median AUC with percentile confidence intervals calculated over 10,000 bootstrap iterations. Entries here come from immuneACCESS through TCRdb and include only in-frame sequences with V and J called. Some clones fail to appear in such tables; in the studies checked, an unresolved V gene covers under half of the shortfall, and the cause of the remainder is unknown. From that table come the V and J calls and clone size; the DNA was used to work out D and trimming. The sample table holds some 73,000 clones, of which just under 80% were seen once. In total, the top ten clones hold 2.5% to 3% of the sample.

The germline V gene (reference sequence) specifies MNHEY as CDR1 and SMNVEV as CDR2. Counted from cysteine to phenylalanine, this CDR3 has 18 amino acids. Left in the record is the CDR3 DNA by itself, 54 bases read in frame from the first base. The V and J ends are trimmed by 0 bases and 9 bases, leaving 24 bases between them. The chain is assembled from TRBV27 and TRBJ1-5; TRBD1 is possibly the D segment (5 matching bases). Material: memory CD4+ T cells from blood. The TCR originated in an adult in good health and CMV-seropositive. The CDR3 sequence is CASSLSGRPGGVDRPQHF. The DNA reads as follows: TGTGCCAGCAGTTTATCTGGACGTCCAGGAGGGGTCGATCGGCCCCAGCATTTT.